Listed below are T cell receptor beta chains from one sample, sequenced in a study of T-cell memory formation after mild COVID-19. TCRdb reanalysed the 5' RACE reads using MiXCR and keeps one entry per CDR3 protein. Here the sample spans some 310,000 distinct CDR3 sequences, 20% to 25% being singletons. Sequenced input: PBMCs or a T cell subset sorted from them (not recorded which). The receptors were gathered from a man aged 18-30 years who had mild COVID-19 (a few samples of this study predate the infection). Cell type and time point are not known. Both conserved end residues are trimmed from each CDR3.

J gene | CDR3 length | V gene | CDR3 protein
TRBJ2-3 | 15 | TRBV6-5 | ASSPGTSGVVPDTQY
TRBJ2-4 | 14 | TRBV29-1 | SVEDLGTLGKNIQY
TRBJ2-2 | 10 | TRBV20-1 | SAPLRTGELF
TRBJ1-1 | 11 | TRBV6-5 | ASRRDSHTEAF
TRBJ2-5 | 14 | TRBV6-5 | ASRSAGTRSAETQY
TRBJ2-4 | 13 | TRBV4-1 | ASSPRGGPLDIQY
TRBJ2-3 | 11 | TRBV6-2/TRBV6-3 | ASAGPGPVTQY
TRBJ2-4 | 13 | TRBV7-9 | ASSFLGYAKNIQY
TRBJ2-7 | 14 | TRBV4-1 | ASSPIAGGLTYEQY
TRBJ2-1 | 16 | TRBV15 | ATSRERTGGGTYGEQF
TRBJ1-2 | 11 | TRBV29-1 | SVEETQEPGYT
TRBJ2-2 | 14 | TRBV7-9 | ASSFKSGEDTGELF
TRBJ2-3 | 14 | TRBV5-6 | ASSLTTQGGTDTQY
TRBJ2-3 | 13 | TRBV7-2 | ASTSHGGGLDTQY
TRBJ2-7 | 13 | TRBV5-4 | ASSQGSSGSYEQY
TRBJ2-3 | 13 | TRBV7-2 | ASSWTSGGTDTQY
TRBJ2-7 | 11 | TRBV4-1 | ASSLGKAYEQY
TRBJ2-7 | 14 | TRBV3-1 | ASSQGWQGSSYEQY
TRBJ2-1 | 12 | TRBV12-3/TRBV12-4 | ASTPRGASNEQF
TRBJ1-6 | 11 | TRBV7-8 | ASSFGGESPLH
TRBJ1-1 | 14 | TRBV7-2 | ASSRIWGGGNTEAF
TRBJ2-5 | 14 | TRBV5-1 | ASSPGLAGSGETQY
TRBJ1-2 | 10 | TRBV28 | ASTPRGTGYT
TRBJ1-2 | 13 | TRBV6-1 | ASSERTGQPYGYT
TRBJ1-1 | 10 | TRBV9 | ASSPLGFEAF
TRBJ1-2 | 12 | TRBV5-1 | ASSLEGLIYGYT
TRBJ2-7 | 13 | TRBV6-2/TRBV6-3 | ASSRDRSWQYEQY
TRBJ1-1 | 11 | TRBV20-1 | SAARGLNTEAF
TRBJ1-1 | 11 | TRBV27 | ASSGQGARGAF